The 17 T cell receptor beta chains below come from one sample, sequenced in a study of T cell changes during pregnancy in multiple sclerosis. Profiled with immunoSEQ multiplex PCR; TCRdb holds only in-frame clones, not every one. The sample shows 58,000 or so clones, nearly 95% of them seen only once. The specimen comprised CD4+ T cells from peripheral blood mononuclear cells, sampled in the third trimester of pregnancy. The receptor source for this set is a female donor with multiple sclerosis, enrolled in a pregnancy study.

The chain carries TRBV6-5 and TRBJ2-2; D is unclear. V gave up 3 bases and J gave up 7 bases, with 15 bases separating them. Germline CDR1 reads MNHEY; CDR2 reads SVGAGI. The CDR3 consists of 15 residues. Here the CDR3 DNA reads TGTGCCAGCAGTTATCGGAGACGGCCAATCGGGGAGCTGTTTTTT. This encodes CASSYRRRPIGELFF.

The chain carries TRBV14 and TRBJ1-2, with D tentatively TRBD1 (6 bases). The CDR3 extends over 15 amino acids. Germline V lookup: CDR1 SGHDN, CDR2 FVKESK. V lost 4 bases and J 7 bases, leaving 19 bases between the germline ends. CDR3: CASSLIPTGWFGYTF. The CDR3 DNA is TGTGCCAGCAGCCTCATTCCGACAGGATGGTTTGGCTACACCTTC.

This clone was picked up one time. V is TRBV7-9 and J is TRBJ1-2; D is undetermined. Germline lookup yields CDR1 SEHNR and CDR2 FQNEAQ (reference sequence). Trimming left V 1 base short and J 8 bases short, with 17 bases between. This CDR3 has 15 residues. The CDR3 DNA follows: TGTGCCAGCAGCTTAGGGGTTCCAGGTCTGTCAGGCTACACCTTC. Its protein is CASSLGVPGLSGYTF.

The chain recombines TRBV18 with TRBJ1-5, with D tentatively TRBD1 (5 bases). CDR3 length: 13 amino acids. Between the trimmed V and J ends, which lost 2 bases and 5 bases, there was a span of 7 bases. In germline, CDR1 is KGHSH, CDR2 LQKENI. CDR3 DNA sequence: TGTGCCAGCTCACCAGGGGCTGATCAGCCCCAGCATTTT. Its protein is CASSPGADQPQHF.

The chain combines TRBV2 with TRBJ2-2, with 8 bases aligning to TRBD2. V shed 4 bases, J shed 3 bases, and the junction held 10 bases outside the gene matches. This CDR3 is 17 amino acids long. The germline CDR1 and CDR2 sequences are SNHLY and FYNNEI. This chain's CDR3 is CASSAQGGGTHTGELFF. Written as DNA, the CDR3 is TGTGCCAGCAGTGCCCAGGGCGGGGGGACTCACACCGGGGAGCTGTTTTTT.

The gene calls are TRBV18 and TRBJ1-2, with D possibly being TRBD1 (6 bases). The CDR3 totals 13 residues. Trimming left V 2 bases short and J 8 bases short, with 12 bases between. Germline V gene lookup returns CDR1 KGHSH and CDR2 LQKENI. The CDR3 DNA is TGTGCCAGCTCACCAGATTGGGGGCAGGGCTACACCTTC. This translates into CASSPDWGQGYTF.

The rearrangement links TRBV6-1 to TRBJ2-1, with a weak D call TRBD2 (6 bases). The V gene's germline CDR1 is MNHNS and CDR2 SASEGT. Trimming stripped 11 bases from V and 2 bases from J, with 19 bases between. CDR3 length equals 15 residues. For the CDR3, the DNA is TGTGCCTCCCTCGGGAGAACAGCTCCCTACAATGAGCAGTTCTTC. Amino acid sequence: CASLGRTAPYNEQFF.

This chain joins TRBV7-9 and TRBJ2-5; 10 bases fit TRBD1. With 1 base clipped from V and 5 bases from J, the junction kept 16 bases outside the gene matches. The CDR3 runs 19 residues. From germline, CDR1 is SEHNR and CDR2 FQNEAQ (reference sequence). For the CDR3, the DNA is TGTGCCAGCAGCTTAGTGTCTCTCGGGACAGGGGCCCTCGCCGAGACCCAGTACTTC. Translation gives CASSLVSLGTGALAETQYF.

This clone has a single count. The chain couples TRBV5-6 to TRBJ2-2; possible D gene TRBD2, 6 bases. Per the germline V gene, CDR1 is SGHDT and CDR2 is YYEEEE. The CDR3 runs 14 residues. V was shortened by 0 bases and J by 3 bases, with 6 bases between the two germline ends. This chain's CDR3 is CASSLGLDTGELFF. The CDR3 DNA follows: TGTGCCAGCAGCTTGGGACTAGACACCGGGGAGCTGTTTTTT.

The CDR3 loop reads CASSRNRNTMNTEAFF. Here the CDR3 DNA reads TGTGCCAGCAGCCGGAACAGGAATACAATGAACACTGAAGCTTTCTTT. The chain recombines TRBV2 with TRBJ1-1; a weak D match, TRBD1 (5 bases). The germline V and J ends were trimmed by 6 bases and 0 bases, with 17 bases remaining between them. Germline values: CDR1 SNHLY, CDR2 FYNNEI. The CDR3 loop spans 16 amino acids. Looking up the rest from reference TRBV2 and TRBJ1-1 gives the full variable domain: EPEVTQTPSHQVTQMGQEVILRCVPISNHLYFYWYRQILGQKVEFLVSFYNNEISEKSEIFDDQFSVERPDGSNFTLKIRSTKLEDSAMYFCASSRNRNTMNTEAFFGQGTRLTVV.

The J gene is TRBJ1-1, the V gene TRBV5-1, with D perhaps TRBD1 (6 bases). The V gene's germline CDR1 is SGHRS and CDR2 YFSETQ. Trimming took off 3 bases at V and 5 bases at J, with 17 bases between the two ends. The CDR3 consists of 15 residues. The CDR3 bases are TGCGCCAGCAGCTCGGGGGCCGGGGGGAAAACTGAAGCTTTCTTT. Translated: CASSSGAGGKTEAFF.

This clone was recorded only once. The rearrangement links TRBV11-2 to TRBJ1-2; TRBD1 might be the D (5 bases). The V gene lost 1 base and the J gene lost 2 bases, with 11 bases spanning the gap. The CDR3 loop spans 15 amino acids. Germline CDR1 and CDR2: SGHAT and FQNNGV. The CDR3, as DNA: TGTGCCAGCAGCTTAGGTAGCCAGGGCAACTATGGCTACACCTTC. The encoded protein is CASSLGSQGNYGYTF.

The rearrangement links TRBV6-5 to TRBJ2-7; maybe TRBD1 (5 bases). The germline CDR1 and CDR2 sequences are MNHEY and SVGAGI. V dropped 6 bases and J dropped 1 base, with 10 bases sitting between them. This CDR3 has 13 amino acids. This chain's CDR3 is CASSRRGSYEQYF. CDR3 DNA sequence: TGTGCCAGCAGCCGTAGGGGTTCCTACGAGCAGTACTTC.

This chain uses TRBV11-2 with TRBJ2-7, with a possible D match to TRBD2 (7 bases). CDR3 length equals 16 residues. V was trimmed by 5 bases and J by 4 bases, leaving 21 bases between them. Germline V gene lookup returns CDR1 SGHAT and CDR2 FQNNGV. The CDR3 loop is CASSPLKGGGPYEQYF. The CDR3 coding sequence is TGTGCCAGCAGCCCTCTCAAAGGGGGAGGGCCGTACGAGCAGTACTTC.

This clone was seen once. The rearrangement links TRBV7-9 to TRBJ2-7; perhaps TRBD2 as D (6 bases). CDR1 SEHNR and CDR2 FQNEAQ come from the germline V gene (reference sequence). There are 14 residues in the CDR3. V was trimmed by 1 base and J by 5 bases, leaving 12 bases between them. The CDR3 DNA reads as TGTGCCAGCAGCTTAGTAAGGGGAGGCGACGAGCAGTACTTC. This codes for CASSLVRGGDEQYF.

The chain uses TRBV7-9 and TRBJ1-6, with 10 nucleotides matching TRBD1. V was pared by 5 bases and J by 14 bases, with 12 bases of the junction left unmatched. The CDR3 length is 15 residues. Germline V gene sequence: CDR1 SEHNR, CDR2 FQNEAQ (reference sequence). The CDR3 DNA sequence: TGTGCCAGCAGCCCAGGGACAGGGGCGCCTGGGGCCCTCCACTTT. This encodes CASSPGTGAPGALHF.

The rearrangement uses TRBV5-5 and TRBJ2-7; D is perhaps TRBD2 (6 bases). This CDR3 is 17 amino acids long. Germline CDR1 and CDR2: SGHKS and YYEKEE (reference sequence). Trimming took 0 bases from V and 1 from J, leaving 17 bases between them. CDR3 protein: CASSLATGWRGSYEQYF. In nucleotides, the CDR3 is TGTGCCAGCAGCTTGGCCACGGGTTGGCGGGGTTCCTACGAGCAGTACTTC.